The clone carrying this T cell receptor beta chain was detected only a few times. The antigen is undetermined. The CDR3 is made up of 12 amino acids. The V and J ends lost 11 bases and 9 bases, in that order; junction bases with no gene match: 13. Per the germline V gene, CDR1 is SEHNR and CDR2 is FQNEAQ (reference sequence). This specimen belongs to a study of regulatory T cells in long-lasting Graves disease. Study-level results: Persistent patients shared thousands of public clonotypes among themselves. Newly diagnosed patients shared fewer, at about 890.

As for time point: persistent/refractory GD, antithyroid drugs over 5 years with positive TRAb. Extracted PBMC RNA gave rise to the TCR library. Construction of TCR beta libraries relied on iRepertoire HTBI primers and on Arm-PCR targeting CDR3 regions. TCRdb used MiXCR to reprocess the multiplex PCR reads, holding one entry per CDR3 protein. The sample shows 450,000 or so distinct CDR3 sequences, approximately 23% of them seen only once. The material was peripheral blood mononuclear cells (PBMCs), obtained when the disease was refractory, from a patient treated with antithyroid drugs. This clonotype originated in a female donor with Graves disease. V gene TRBV7-9 combines with J gene TRBJ2-7, with 7 bases lining up with TRBD1. The CDR3 region is CAVSGTDLGQYF. CDR3 nucleotides: TGTGCCGTCTCCGGGACAGATCTTGGGCAGTACTTC.